This TCR beta chain was sequenced during a study of T-cell reconstitution after alpha-beta-depleted transplantation in children. There are many counts of this clonotype. Its antigen remains unidentified. For TCRbeta, the library was prepared with unique molecular identifiers. A single record per CDR3 protein comes from TCRdb applying MiXCR to the PCR reads. The table has around 490,000 distinct CDR3 sequences, about an eighth seen once. The CDR3 covers 15 residues. The V and J ends lost 1 base and 4 bases, in that order; junction bases with no gene match: 3. Points from the study as a whole: Reportedly, alpha-beta T cells present about two months post-transplant originated from several hundred expanded clones of graft origin.

Material: PBMCs, mostly from graft donor cells, obtained 180 days after TCRalphabeta/CD19-depleted stem cell transplant. This sequence was found in a female patient aged 2-15 years who had a stem cell transplant for aplastic anemia, so the T cells may come from the graft donor. This chain uses TRBV12-3 or TRBV12-4 with TRBJ2-1; 8 positions agree with TRBD1. In DNA, the CDR3 is TGTGCCAGCAGTTTAGGGGGACAGGCATACAATGAGCAGTTCTTC. Translated: CASSLGGQAYNEQFF.